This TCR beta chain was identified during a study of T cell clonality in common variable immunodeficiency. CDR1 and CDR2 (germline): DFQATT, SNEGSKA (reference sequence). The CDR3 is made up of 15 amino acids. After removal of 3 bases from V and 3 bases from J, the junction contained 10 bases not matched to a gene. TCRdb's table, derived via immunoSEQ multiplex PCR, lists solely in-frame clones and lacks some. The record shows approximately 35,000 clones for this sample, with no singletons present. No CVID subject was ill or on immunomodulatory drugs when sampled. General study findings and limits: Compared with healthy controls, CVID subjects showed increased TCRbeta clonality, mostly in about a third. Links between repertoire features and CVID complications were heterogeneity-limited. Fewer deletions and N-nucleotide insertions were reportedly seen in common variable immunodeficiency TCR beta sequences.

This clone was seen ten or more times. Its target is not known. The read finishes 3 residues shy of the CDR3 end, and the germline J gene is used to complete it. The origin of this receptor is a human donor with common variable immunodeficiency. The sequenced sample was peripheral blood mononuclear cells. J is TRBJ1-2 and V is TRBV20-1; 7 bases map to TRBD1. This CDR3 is CSASFQQTGYYGYTF. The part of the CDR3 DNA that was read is TGCAGTGCTAGCTTTCAGCAGACAGGGTACTATGGC.